The entry below describes one T cell receptor beta chain. Antigen: not known. The sample originates from a study of T cell repertoires in cytomegalovirus infection. The wider study: Public TCR beta signature analysis indicated the presence of both CMV infection and matching HLA type. Whole-study results and caveats: Predominance within the ex vivo response was attributable to HLA-C-restricted CMV-specific TCR beta clonotypes.

From the reads, TCRdb called clonotypes with MiXCR, one entry per CDR3 protein. Of fewer than 650,000 distinct CDR3 sequences in the sample, 40% are singletons; the top ten hold 40% to 60%. The CDR3 covers 16 residues. The V gene's germline CDR1 is SGHTA and CDR2 FQGNSA. V was clipped by 4 bases and J by 4 bases; unmatched bases: 10. The TCR comes from a human donor in good health (CMV status not recorded). Some clones in this sample may be carry-over from other donors' samples. The sequencing used cultured PBMCs, collected from culture after CMV antigen stimulation. The rearrangement uses TRBV7-2 and TRBJ2-3, with 8 bases aligning to TRBD2. The CDR3 sequence: CASSSMPGGGADTQYF. The CDR3 DNA reads as TGTGCCAGCAGCTCAATGCCCGGGGGGGGGGCAGATACGCAGTATTTT.